This T cell receptor (beta chain) was observed in a study of blood T cells in healthy people across ages. Study-level points and caveats: The study found more naive CD4+ cells and higher diversity in long-lived than aged donors. The study regarded diversity estimates from one million T cells as underestimates.

In the case of this clonotype: Its specificity is unknown.

Per-sample PBMC isolation yielded at least 6.5 million cells. PCR was performed a second time for roughly 6 to 12 cycles using a sample-barcoded 5' primer and a J-beta primer mix. MiXCR was run by TCRdb on the 5' RACE reads, yielding one entry per CDR3 protein. The sample holds some 780,000 distinct CDR3 sequences, about 61% seen once. The V end was cut by 8 bases, the J end by 3 bases, with 13 bases between. Germline V gene data show CDR1 as SQVTM and CDR2 as ANQGSEA. CDR3 length: 12 amino acids. The chain carries TRBV29-1 and TRBJ1-2, with D hard to call. The sample comprised blood. The TCR originated in a man aged 35 to 55 in good health. This CDR3 is CSRPGYHYGYTF. The CDR3, as DNA: TGCAGCCGCCCGGGGTATCACTATGGCTACACCTTC.